This T cell receptor beta chain comes out of a study of T cells in Graves' hyperthyroidism and ophthalmopathy. This clonotype has a count of ten or more. Its target is not known. CDR3 length equals 12 residues. Germline V CDR1 and CDR2: SGHTA, FQGNSA. Trimming removed 3 bases from V and 8 bases from J, with 10 bases in between. Points from the study as a whole: The model foresaw ophthalmopathy a median about 6.5 months prior to onset. Most thyroid clonotypes expanded above 0.001 appeared in blood too.

Amplified TCR beta CDR3 regions came from RNA transcripts. First-round RT-PCR with HTBI primers amplified the TCR CDR3 region. TCRdb reprocessed the multiplex PCR reads via MiXCR and lists one record per CDR3 protein. The sample lists about 380,000 distinct CDR3 sequences, roughly 18% occurring once. The sample was blood. The rearrangement joins TRBV7-2 to TRBJ1-1; a weak D match, TRBD1 (5 bases). This TCR derives from a man younger than 30 with Graves' ophthalmopathy. CDR3 in DNA: TGTGCCAGCAGCTTGGGAGGGGTGGAAGCTTTCTTT. It codes for CASSLGGVEAFF. The variable domain in full, completed from reference TRBV7-2 and TRBJ1-1, reads GAGVSQSPSNKVTEKGKDVELRCDPISGHTALYWYRQSLGQGLEFLIYFQGNSAPDKSGLPSDRFSAERTGGSVSTLTIQRTQQEDSAVYLCASSLGGVEAFFGQGTRLTVV.